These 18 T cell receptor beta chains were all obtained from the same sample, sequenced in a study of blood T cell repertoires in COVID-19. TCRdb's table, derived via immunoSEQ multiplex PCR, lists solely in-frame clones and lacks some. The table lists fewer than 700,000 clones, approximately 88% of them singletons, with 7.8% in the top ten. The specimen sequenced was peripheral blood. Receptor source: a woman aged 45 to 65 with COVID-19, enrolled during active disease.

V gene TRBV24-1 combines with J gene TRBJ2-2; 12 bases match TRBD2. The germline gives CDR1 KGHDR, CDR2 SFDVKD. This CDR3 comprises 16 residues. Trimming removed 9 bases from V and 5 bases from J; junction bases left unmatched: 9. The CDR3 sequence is CATRPGTSGPTGELFF. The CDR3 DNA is TGTGCCACCCGACCCGGGACTAGCGGGCCGACCGGGGAGCTGTTTTTT.

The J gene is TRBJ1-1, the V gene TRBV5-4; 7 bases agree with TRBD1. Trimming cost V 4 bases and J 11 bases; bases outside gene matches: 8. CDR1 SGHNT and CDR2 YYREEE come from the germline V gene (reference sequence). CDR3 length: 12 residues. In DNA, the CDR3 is TGTGCCAGCAGCCTCCCACAGGGGAATGCTTTCTTT. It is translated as CASSLPQGNAFF. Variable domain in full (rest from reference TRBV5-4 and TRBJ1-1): ETGVTQSPTHLIKTRGQQVTLRCSSQSGHNTVSWYQQALGQGPQFIFQYYREEENGRGNFPPRFSGLQFPNYSSELNVNALELDDSALYLCASSLPQGNAFFGQGTRLTVV.

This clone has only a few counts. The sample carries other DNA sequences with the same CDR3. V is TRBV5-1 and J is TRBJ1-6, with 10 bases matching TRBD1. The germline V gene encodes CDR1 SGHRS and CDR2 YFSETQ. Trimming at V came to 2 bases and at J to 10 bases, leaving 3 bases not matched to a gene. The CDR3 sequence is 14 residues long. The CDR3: CASSLGTGDSPLHF. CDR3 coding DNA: TGCGCCAGCAGCTTAGGGACAGGGGACTCACCCCTCCACTTT.

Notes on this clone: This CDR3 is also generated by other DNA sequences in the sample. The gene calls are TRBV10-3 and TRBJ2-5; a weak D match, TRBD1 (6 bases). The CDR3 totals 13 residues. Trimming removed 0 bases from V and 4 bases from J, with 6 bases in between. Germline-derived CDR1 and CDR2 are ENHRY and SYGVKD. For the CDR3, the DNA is TGTGCCATCAGTGAGTCAGGGGGAGAGACCCAGTACTTC. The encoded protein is CAISESGGETQYF.

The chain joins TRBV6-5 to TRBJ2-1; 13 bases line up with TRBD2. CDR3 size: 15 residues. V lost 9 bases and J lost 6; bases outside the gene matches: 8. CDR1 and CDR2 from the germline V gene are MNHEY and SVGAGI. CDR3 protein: CASTTSGGAGNEQFF. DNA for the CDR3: TGTGCCAGTACTACTAGCGGGGGGGCCGGCAATGAGCAGTTCTTC.

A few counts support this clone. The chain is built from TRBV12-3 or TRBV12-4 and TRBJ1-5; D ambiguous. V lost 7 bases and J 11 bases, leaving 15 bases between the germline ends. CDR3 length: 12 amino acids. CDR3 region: CASTLRGRAQHF. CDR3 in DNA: TGTGCCAGCACCCTGAGAGGGAGGGCCCAGCATTTT.

CDR3 residues: CASSDQQASGYTF. Written as DNA, the CDR3 is TGTGCCAGCAGCGACCAACAGGCCTCAGGCTACACCTTC. The chain is built from TRBV9 and TRBJ1-2; tentatively, D is TRBD1 (5 bases). V lost 3 bases and J 8 bases, leaving 14 bases between the germline ends. Looked up from germline, CDR1 is SGDLS and CDR2 is YYNGEE. The CDR3 has 13 residues.

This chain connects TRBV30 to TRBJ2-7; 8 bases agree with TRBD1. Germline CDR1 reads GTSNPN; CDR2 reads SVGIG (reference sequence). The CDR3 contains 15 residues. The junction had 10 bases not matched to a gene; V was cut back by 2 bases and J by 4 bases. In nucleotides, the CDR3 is TGTGCCTGGAGTAATTCCGGACAGGGAACGTACGAGCAGTACTTC. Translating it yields CAWSNSGQGTYEQYF.

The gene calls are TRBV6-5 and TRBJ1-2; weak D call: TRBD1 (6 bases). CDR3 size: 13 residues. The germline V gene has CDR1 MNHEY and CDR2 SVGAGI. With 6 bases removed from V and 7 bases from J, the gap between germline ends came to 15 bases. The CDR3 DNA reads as TGTGCCAGCAGCCAGGGGCGCCTGGGTGGCTACACCTTC. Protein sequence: CASSQGRLGGYTF.

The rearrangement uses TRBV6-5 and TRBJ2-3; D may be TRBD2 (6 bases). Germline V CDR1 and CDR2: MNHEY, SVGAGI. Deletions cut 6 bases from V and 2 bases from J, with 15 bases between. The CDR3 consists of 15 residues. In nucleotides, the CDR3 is TGTGCCAGCAGCTCCGGGACTCCCGACACAGATACGCAGTATTTT. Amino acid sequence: CASSSGTPDTDTQYF.

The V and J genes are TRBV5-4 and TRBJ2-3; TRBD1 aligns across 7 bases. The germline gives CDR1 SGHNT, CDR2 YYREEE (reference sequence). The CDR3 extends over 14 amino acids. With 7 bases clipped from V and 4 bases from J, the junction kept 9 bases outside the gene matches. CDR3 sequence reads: CASRTQTGPDTQYF. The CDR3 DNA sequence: TGTGCCAGCCGGACGCAGACAGGGCCAGATACGCAGTATTTT.

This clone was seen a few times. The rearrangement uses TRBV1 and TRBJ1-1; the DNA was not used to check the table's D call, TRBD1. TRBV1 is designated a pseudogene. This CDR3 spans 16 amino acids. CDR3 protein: CTSSQDKATTTFEAFF. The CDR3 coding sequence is TGCACCAGCAGCCAAGACAAGGCGACAACGACCTTCGAAGCTTTCTTT.

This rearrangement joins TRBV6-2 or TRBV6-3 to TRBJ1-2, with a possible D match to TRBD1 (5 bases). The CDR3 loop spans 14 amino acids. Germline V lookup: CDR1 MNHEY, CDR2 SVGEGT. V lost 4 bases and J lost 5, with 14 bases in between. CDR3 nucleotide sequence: TGTGCCAGCAGTTCCGAGACAGATATTTATGGCTACACCTTC. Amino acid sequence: CASSSETDIYGYTF.

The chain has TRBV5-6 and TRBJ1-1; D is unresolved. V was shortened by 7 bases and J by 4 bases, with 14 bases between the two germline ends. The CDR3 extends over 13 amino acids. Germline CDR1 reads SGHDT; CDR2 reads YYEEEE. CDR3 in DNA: TGTGCCAGCGGAATACGGGTGGGCACTGAAGCTTTCTTT. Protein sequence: CASGIRVGTEAFF.

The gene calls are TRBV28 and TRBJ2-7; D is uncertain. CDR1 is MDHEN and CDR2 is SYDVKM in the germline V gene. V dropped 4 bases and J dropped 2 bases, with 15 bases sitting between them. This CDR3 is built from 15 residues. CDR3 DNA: TGTGCCAGCAGTTCCGGCGGATCGGCTCCCTACGAGCAGTACTTC. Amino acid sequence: CASSSGGSAPYEQYF.

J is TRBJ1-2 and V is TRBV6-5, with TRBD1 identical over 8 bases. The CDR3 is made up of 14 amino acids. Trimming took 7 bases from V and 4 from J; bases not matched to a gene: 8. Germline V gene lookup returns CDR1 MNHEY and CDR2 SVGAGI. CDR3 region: CASTATDRVYGYTF. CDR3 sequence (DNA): TGTGCCAGCACCGCGACGGACAGGGTCTATGGCTACACCTTC.

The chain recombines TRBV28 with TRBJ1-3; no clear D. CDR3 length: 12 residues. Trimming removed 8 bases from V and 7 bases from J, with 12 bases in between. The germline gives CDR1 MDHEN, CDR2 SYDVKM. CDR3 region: CASARPGNTIYF. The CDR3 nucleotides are TGTGCCAGCGCTAGGCCCGGGAACACCATATATTTT.

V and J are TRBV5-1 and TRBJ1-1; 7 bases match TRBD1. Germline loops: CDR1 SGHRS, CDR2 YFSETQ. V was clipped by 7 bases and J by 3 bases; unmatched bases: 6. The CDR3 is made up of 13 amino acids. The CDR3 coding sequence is TGCGCCAGCGGCCGGACAGGAGACACTGAAGCTTTCTTT. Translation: CASGRTGDTEAFF. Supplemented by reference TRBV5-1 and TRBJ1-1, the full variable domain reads KAGVTQTPRYLIKTRGQQVTLSCSPISGHRSVSWYQQTPGQGLQFLFEYFSETQRNKGNFPGRFSGRQFSNSRSEMNVSTLELGDSALYLCASGRTGDTEAFFGQGTRLTVV.